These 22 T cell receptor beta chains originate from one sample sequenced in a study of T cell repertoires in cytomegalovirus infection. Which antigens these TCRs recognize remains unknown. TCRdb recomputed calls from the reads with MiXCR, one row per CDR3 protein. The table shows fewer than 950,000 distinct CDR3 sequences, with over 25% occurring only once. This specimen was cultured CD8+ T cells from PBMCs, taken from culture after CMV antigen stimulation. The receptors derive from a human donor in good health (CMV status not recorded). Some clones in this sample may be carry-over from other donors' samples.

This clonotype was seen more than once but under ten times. In DNA form, the CDR3 reads TGTGCCAGCAGTTTATTAGACAGCACCACAGATACGCAGTATTTT. Its translation is CASSLLDSTTDTQYF. The genes are TRBV27 and TRBJ2-3; perhaps TRBD1 as D (5 bases). The length of the CDR3 is 15 residues. V shed 1 base and J shed 2 bases, with 10 bases lying between them. Germline CDR1 and CDR2: MNHEY and SMNVEV (reference sequence).

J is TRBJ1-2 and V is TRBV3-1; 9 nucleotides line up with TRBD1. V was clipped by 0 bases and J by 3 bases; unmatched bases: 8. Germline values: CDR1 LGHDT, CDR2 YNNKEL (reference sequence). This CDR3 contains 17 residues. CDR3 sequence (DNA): TGTGCCAGCAGCCAAGATTGGGGACAGGGTGGAGACTATGGCTACACCTTC. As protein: CASSQDWGQGGDYGYTF.

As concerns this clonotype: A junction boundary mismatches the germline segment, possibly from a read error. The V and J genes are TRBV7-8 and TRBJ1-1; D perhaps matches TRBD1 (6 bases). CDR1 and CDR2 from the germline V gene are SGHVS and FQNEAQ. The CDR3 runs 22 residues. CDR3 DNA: TGTGCCAGCAGCTCCCAGGGACATAGGGGAGCTTACTATAAAGTAATGAACAATGAAGCTTTCTTT. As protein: CASSSQGHRGAYYKVMNNEAFF.

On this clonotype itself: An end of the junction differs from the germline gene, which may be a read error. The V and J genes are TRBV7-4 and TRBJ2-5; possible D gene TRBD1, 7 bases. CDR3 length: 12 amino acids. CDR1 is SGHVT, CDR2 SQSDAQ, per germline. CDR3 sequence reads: CASSLDPGGIGF. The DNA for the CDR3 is TGTGCCAGCAGCTTAGATCCAGGGGGGATTGGCTTC.

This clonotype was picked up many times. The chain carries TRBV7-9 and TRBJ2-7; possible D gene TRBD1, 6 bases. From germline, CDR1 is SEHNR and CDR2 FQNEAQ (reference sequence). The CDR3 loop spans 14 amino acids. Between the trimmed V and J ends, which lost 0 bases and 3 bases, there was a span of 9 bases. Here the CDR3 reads CASSLAGTFYEQYF. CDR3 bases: TGTGCCAGCAGCTTAGCCGGGACATTCTACGAGCAGTACTTC.

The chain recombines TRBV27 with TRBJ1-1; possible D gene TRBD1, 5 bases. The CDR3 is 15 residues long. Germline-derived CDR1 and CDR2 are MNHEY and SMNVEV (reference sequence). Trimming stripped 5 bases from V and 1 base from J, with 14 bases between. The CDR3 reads CASSPGGGSNTEAFF. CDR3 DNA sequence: TGTGCCAGCAGTCCCGGCGGGGGGTCGAACACTGAAGCTTTCTTT.

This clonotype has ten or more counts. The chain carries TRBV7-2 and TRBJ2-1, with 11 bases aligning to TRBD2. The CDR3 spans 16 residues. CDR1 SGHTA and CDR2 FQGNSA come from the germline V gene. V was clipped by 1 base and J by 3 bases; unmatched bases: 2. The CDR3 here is CASSLVTSGGYNEQFF. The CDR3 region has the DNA TGTGCCAGCAGCTTAGTTACTAGCGGGGGCTACAATGAGCAGTTCTTC.

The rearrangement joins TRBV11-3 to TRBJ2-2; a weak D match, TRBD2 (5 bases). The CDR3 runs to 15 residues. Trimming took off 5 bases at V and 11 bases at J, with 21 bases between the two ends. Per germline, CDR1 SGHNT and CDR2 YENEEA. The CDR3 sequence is CASSPISGLEGELFF. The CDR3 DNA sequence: TGTGCCAGCAGCCCGATCAGTGGGCTCGAGGGAGAGCTGTTTTTT.

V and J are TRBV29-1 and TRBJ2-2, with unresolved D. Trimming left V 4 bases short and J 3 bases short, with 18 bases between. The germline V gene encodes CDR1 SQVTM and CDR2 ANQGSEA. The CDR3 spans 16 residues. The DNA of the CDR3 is TGCAGCGTTGTCGGATTCGGAAGAGATTACACCGGGGAGCTGTTTTTT. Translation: CSVVGFGRDYTGELFF.

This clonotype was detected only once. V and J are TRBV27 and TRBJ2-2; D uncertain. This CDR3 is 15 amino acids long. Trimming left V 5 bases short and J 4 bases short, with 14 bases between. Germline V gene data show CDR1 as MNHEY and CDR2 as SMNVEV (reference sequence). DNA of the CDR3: TGTGCCAGCAGTGCTGTAGGCGGTTCCACCGGGGAGCTGTTTTTT. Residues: CASSAVGGSTGELFF.

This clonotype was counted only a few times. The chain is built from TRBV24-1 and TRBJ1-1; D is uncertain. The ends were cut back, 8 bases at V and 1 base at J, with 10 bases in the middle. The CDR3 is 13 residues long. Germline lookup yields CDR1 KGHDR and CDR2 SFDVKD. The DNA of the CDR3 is TGTGCCACCATTGCACCGGGGAACACTGAAGCTTTCTTT. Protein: CATIAPGNTEAFF.

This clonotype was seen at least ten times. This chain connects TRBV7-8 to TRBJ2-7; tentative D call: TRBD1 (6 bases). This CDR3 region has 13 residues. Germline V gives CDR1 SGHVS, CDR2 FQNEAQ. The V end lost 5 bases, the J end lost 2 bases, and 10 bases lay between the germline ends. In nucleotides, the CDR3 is TGTGCCAGCAGCCTTCAGGGGACCTACGAGCAGTACTTC. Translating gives CASSLQGTYEQYF. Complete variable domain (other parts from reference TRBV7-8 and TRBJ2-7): GAGVSQSPRYKVAKRGQDVALRCDPISGHVSLFWYQQALGQGPEFLTYFQNEAQLDKSGLPSDRFFAERPEGSVSTLKIQRTQQEDSAVYLCASSLQGTYEQYFGPGTRLTVT.

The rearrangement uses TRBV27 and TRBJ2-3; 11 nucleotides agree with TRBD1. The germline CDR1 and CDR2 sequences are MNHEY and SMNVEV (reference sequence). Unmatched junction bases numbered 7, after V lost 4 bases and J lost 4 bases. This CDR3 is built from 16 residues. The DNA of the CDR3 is TGTGCCAGCAGTTACACTCCGGGACAGGGGGCAGATACGCAGTATTTT. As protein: CASSYTPGQGADTQYF.

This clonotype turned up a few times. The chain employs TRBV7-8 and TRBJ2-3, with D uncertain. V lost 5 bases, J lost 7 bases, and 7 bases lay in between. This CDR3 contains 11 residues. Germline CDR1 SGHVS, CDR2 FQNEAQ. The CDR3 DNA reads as TGTGCCAGCAGCCAGAGTTATACGCAGTATTTT. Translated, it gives CASSQSYTQYF.

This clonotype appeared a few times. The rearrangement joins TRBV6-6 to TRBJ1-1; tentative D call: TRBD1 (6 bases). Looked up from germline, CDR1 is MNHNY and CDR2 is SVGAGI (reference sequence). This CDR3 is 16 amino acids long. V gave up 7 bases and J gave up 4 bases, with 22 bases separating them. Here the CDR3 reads CASILVGGAVFTEAFF. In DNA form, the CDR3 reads TGTGCCAGCATTCTGGTGGGGGGGGCCGTTTTCACTGAAGCTTTCTTT.

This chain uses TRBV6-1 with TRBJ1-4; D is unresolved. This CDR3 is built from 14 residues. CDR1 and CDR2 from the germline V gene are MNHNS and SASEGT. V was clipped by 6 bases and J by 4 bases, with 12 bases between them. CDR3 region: CASSRSYYNEKLFF. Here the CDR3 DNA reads TGTGCCAGCAGCAGAAGTTACTATAATGAAAAACTGTTTTTT.

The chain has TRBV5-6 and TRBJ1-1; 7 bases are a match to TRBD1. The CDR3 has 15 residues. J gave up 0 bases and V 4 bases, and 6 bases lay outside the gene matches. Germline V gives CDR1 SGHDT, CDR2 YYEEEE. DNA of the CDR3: TGTGCCAGCAGCAGAGCGGGACAGATGAACACTGAAGCTTTCTTT. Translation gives CASSRAGQMNTEAFF.

The CDR3 region is CASSPRSPSPTDTQYF. DNA for the CDR3: TGTGCCAGCAGCCCCAGGTCCCCAAGTCCCACAGATACGCAGTATTTT. V is TRBV5-5 and J is TRBJ2-3; unclear D gene. Germline lookup yields CDR1 SGHKS and CDR2 YYEKEE (reference sequence). Trimming shortened V by 4 bases and J by 2 bases, and 17 bases separated the two germline ends. The CDR3 totals 16 residues.

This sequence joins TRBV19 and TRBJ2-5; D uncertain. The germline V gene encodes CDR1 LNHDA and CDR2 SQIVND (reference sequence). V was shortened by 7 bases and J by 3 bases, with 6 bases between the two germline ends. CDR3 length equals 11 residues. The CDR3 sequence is CASKVKETQYF. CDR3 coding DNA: TGTGCCAGTAAGGTGAAAGAGACCCAGTACTTC.

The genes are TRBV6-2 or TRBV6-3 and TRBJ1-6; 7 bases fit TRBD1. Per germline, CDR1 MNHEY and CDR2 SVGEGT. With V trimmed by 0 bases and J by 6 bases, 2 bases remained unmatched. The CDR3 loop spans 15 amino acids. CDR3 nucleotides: TGTGCCAGCAGTTACTCGGGACAGATTAATTCACCCCTCCACTTT. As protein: CASSYSGQINSPLHF.

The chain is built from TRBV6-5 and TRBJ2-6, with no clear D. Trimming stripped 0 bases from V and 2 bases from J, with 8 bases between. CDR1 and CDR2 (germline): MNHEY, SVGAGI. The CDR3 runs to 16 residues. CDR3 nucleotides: TGTGCCAGCAGTTACTCTCAGGTAGCTGGGGCCAACGTCCTGACTTTC. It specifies CASSYSQVAGANVLTF.

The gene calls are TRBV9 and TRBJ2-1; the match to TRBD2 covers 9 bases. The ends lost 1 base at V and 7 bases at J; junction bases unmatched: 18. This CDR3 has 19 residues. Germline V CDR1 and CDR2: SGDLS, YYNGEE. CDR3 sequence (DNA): TGTGCCAGCAGCGTAAGTGGTATGGTGAGCGGGGGGTCGCGGAATGAGCAGTTCTTC. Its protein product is CASSVSGMVSGGSRNEQFF.